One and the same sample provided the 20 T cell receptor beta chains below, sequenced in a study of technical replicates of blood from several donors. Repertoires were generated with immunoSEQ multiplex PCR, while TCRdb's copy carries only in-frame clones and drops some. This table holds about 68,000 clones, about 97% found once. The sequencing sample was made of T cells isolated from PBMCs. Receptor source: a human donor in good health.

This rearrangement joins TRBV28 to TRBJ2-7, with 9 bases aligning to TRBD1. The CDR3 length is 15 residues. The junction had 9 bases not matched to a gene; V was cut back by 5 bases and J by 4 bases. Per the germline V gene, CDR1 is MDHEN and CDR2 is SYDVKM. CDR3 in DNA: TGTGCCAGCAGTCAACCCTGGACAGGGGATTACGAGCAGTACTTC. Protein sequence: CASSQPWTGDYEQYF.

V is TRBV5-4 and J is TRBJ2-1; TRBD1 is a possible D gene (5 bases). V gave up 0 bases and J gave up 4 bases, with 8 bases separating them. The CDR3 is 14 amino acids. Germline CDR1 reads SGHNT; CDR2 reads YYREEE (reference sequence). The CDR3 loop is CASSLDTGYNEQFF. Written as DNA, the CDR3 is TGTGCCAGCAGCTTGGATACAGGTTACAATGAGCAGTTCTTC.

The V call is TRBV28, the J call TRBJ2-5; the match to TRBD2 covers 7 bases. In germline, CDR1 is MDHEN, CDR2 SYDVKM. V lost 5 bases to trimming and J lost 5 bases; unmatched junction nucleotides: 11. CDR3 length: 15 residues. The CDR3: CASSPPGGSVETQYF. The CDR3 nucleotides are TGTGCCAGCAGTCCACCCGGGGGGTCAGTGGAGACCCAGTACTTC.

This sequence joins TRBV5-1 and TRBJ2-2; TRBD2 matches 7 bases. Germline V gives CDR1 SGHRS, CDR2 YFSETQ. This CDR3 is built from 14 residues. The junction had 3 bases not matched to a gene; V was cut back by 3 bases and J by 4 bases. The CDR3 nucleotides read TGCGCCAGCAGCTGGGAGGGAGGCACCGGGGAGCTGTTTTTT. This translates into CASSWEGGTGELFF.

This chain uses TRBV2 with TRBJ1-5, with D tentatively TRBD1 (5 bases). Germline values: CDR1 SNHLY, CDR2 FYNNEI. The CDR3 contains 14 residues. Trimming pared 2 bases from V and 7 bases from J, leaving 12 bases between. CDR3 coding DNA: TGTGCCAGCAGTGAAACCCGGGGGGAACAGCCCCAGCATTTT. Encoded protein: CASSETRGEQPQHF. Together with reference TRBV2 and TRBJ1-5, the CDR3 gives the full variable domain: EPEVTQTPSHQVTQMGQEVILRCVPISNHLYFYWYRQILGQKVEFLVSFYNNEISEKSEIFDDQFSVERPDGSNFTLKIRSTKLEDSAMYFCASSETRGEQPQHFGDGTRLSIL.

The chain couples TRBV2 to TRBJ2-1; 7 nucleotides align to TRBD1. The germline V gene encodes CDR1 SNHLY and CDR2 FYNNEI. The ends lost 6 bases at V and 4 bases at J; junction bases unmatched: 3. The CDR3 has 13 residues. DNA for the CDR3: TGTGCCAGCAGGACAGGGTCGTACAATGAGCAGTTCTTC. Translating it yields CASRTGSYNEQFF.

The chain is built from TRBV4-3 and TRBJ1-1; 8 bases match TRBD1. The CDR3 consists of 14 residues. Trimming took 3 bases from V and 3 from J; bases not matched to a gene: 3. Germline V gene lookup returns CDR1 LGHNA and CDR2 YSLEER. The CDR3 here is CASSQYRGYTEAFF. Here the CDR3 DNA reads TGCGCCAGCAGCCAGTACAGGGGGTACACTGAAGCTTTCTTT.

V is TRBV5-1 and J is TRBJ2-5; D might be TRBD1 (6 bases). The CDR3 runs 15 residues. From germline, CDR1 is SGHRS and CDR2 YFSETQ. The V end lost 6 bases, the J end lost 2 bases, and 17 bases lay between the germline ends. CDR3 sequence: CASTYSDRRQETQYF. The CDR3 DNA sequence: TGCGCCAGCACCTACTCGGACAGACGACAAGAGACCCAGTACTTC.

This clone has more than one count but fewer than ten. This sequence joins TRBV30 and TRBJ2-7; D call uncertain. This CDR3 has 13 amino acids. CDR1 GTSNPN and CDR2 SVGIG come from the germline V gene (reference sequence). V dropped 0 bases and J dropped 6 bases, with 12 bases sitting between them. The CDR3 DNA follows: TGTGCCTGGAGTGTACAGACCGCCGGCGAGCAGTACTTC. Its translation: CAWSVQTAGEQYF.

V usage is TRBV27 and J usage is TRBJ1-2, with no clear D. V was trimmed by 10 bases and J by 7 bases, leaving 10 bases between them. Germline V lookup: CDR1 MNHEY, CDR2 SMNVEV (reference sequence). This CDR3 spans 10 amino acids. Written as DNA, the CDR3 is TGTGCCACCTTTTCGTCTGGCTACACCTTC. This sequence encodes CATFSSGYTF.

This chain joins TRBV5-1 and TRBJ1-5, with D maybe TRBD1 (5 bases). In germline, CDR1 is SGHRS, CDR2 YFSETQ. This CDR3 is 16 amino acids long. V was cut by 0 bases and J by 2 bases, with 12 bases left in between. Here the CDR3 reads CASSLAPGGGNQPQHF. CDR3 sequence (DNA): TGCGCCAGCAGCTTGGCCCCCGGGGGGGGCAATCAGCCCCAGCATTTT.

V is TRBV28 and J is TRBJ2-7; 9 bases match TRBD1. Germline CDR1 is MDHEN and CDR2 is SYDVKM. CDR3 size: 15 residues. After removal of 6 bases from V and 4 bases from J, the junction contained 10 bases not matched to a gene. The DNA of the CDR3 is TGTGCCAGCAGACCGACAGGGGGGGGAGAGTACGAGCAGTACTTC. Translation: CASRPTGGGEYEQYF.

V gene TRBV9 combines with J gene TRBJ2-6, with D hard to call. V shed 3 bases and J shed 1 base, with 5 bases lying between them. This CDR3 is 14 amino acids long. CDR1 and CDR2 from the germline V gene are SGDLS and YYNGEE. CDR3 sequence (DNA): TGTGCCAGCAGCGACAAGTCTGGGGCCAACGTCCTGACTTTC. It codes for CASSDKSGANVLTF.

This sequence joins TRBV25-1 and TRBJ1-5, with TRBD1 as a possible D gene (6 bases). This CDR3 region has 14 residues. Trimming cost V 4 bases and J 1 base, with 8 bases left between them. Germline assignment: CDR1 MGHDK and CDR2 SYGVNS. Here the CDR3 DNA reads TGTGCCAGCAGTGGGACAGAGAGCAATCAGCCCCAGCATTTT. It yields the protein CASSGTESNQPQHF.

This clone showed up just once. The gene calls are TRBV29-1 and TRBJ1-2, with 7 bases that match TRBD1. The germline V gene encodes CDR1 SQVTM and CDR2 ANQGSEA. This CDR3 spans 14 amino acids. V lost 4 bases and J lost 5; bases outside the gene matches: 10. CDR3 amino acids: CSVVTGQEKYGYTF. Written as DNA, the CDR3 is TGCAGCGTTGTAACCGGACAGGAAAAATATGGCTACACCTTC.

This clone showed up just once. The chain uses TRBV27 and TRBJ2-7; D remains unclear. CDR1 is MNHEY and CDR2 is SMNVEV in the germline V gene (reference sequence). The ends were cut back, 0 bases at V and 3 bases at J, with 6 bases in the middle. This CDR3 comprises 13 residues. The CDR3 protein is CASSLSSHYEQYF. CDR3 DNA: TGTGCCAGCAGTTTATCTAGCCACTACGAGCAGTACTTC.

DNA of the CDR3: TGTGCCAGCAGTTTAAATAGGAGAGGGAGAAACACCATATATTTT. It encodes CASSLNRRGRNTIYF. The genes are TRBV28 and TRBJ1-3; D unclear. Germline V gene sequence: CDR1 MDHEN, CDR2 SYDVKM. There are 15 residues in the CDR3. The V gene lost 2 bases and the J gene lost 5 bases, with 13 bases spanning the gap.

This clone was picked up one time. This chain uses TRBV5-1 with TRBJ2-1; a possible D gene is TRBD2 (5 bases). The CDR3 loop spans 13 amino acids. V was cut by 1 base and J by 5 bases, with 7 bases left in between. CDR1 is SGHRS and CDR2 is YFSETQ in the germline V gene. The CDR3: CASSLRADNEQFF. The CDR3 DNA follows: TGCGCCAGCAGCTTGCGAGCGGACAATGAGCAGTTCTTC.

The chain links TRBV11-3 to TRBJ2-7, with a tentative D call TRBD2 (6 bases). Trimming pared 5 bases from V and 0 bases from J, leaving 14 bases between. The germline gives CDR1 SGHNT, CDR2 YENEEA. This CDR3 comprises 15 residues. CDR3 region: CASSRGGAFSYEQYF. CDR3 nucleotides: TGTGCCAGCAGCCGAGGCGGGGCTTTCTCCTACGAGCAGTACTTC.

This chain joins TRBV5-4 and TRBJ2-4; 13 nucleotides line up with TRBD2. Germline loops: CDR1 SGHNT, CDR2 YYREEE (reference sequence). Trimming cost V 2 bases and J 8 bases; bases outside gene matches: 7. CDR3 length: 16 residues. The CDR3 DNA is TGTGCCAGCAGCTTATTACTAGCGGGAGGGGGAGACATTCAGTACTTC. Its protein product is CASSLLLAGGGDIQYF.